These T cell receptor beta chains were read from a single sample in a study of control samples from healthy donors and cancer patients. The data were produced by immunoSEQ multiplex PCR, yet TCRdb's version contains in-frame clones alone and is incomplete. The repertoire holds about 57,000 clones, with more than 85% as singletons. Specimen: PBMCs. The origin of the receptors is a man younger than 40 with colorectal cancer. Both conserved end residues are part of each CDR3. D genes are given only for firm matches. Some rows have no size entry. The others give once, few or many, or a class for an expanded clone.

abundance: NA
v_gene: TRBV7-2
d_gene: TRBD2
j_gene: TRBJ2-3
CDR3nt: TGTGCCAGCAGCTTGTTGACTAGCGGAAATACGCAGTATTTT
CDR3aa: CASSLLTSGNTQYF

abundance: NA
v_gene: TRBV6-1
d_gene: NA
j_gene: TRBJ2-6
CDR3nt: TGTGCCAGCAGTGCACGACCGGGTTCAGGCCGAGCGGGGGCCAACGTCCTGACTTTC
CDR3aa: CASSARPGSGRAGANVLTF

abundance: NA
v_gene: TRBV9
d_gene: NA
j_gene: TRBJ1-1
CDR3nt: TGTGCCAGCAGCGTAGGACAAAGAGAGGAAGCTTTCTTT
CDR3aa: CASSVGQREEAFF

abundance: NA
v_gene: TRBV19
d_gene: NA
j_gene: TRBJ2-1
CDR3nt: TGTGCCAGTAGTATAGGGGACAACAATGAGCAGTTCTTC
CDR3aa: CASSIGDNNEQFF

abundance: NA
v_gene: TRBV18
d_gene: NA
j_gene: TRBJ2-2
CDR3nt: TGTGCCAGCTCACCATCGTCTAGGACAGAGAACACCGGGGAGCTGTTTTTT
CDR3aa: CASSPSSRTENTGELFF

abundance: NA
v_gene: TRBV5-6
d_gene: NA
j_gene: TRBJ1-1
CDR3nt: TGTGCCAGCAGCTTGGGGACAGACGAGACTGAAGCTTTCTTT
CDR3aa: CASSLGTDETEAFF

abundance: NA
v_gene: TRBV13
d_gene: NA
j_gene: TRBJ2-3
CDR3nt: TGTGCCAGCGGGGATACAGATACGCAGTATTTT
CDR3aa: CASGDTDTQYF

abundance: NA
v_gene: TRBV6-2/TRBV6-3
d_gene: TRBD1
j_gene: TRBJ1-2
CDR3nt: TGTGCCAGCAGTTACGAGGACAGGGAGAAGTTTAACTATGGCTACACCTTC
CDR3aa: CASSYEDREKFNYGYTF

abundance: few
v_gene: TRBV9
d_gene: NA
j_gene: TRBJ1-4
CDR3nt: TGTGCCAGCAGCTTCGGGTTGAGGGGGAATGAAAAACTGTTTTTT
CDR3aa: CASSFGLRGNEKLFF

abundance: NA
v_gene: TRBV27
d_gene: NA
j_gene: TRBJ2-3
CDR3nt: TGTGCCAGCAGTTTGCGGGCCCGGGTTGATACGCAGTATTTT
CDR3aa: CASSLRARVDTQYF

abundance: NA
v_gene: TRBV6-1
d_gene: NA
j_gene: TRBJ1-3
CDR3nt: TGTGCCAGCAGTGAACGGGGAAACACCATATATTTT
CDR3aa: CASSERGNTIYF

abundance: NA
v_gene: TRBV4-3
d_gene: TRBD2
j_gene: TRBJ2-7
CDR3nt: TGCGCCAGCAGCCCCGGATACCTAGCGGGGGGGCCCTACGAGCAGTACTTC
CDR3aa: CASSPGYLAGGPYEQYF

abundance: NA
v_gene: TRBV4-3
d_gene: TRBD2
j_gene: TRBJ2-1
CDR3nt: TGCGCCAGCAGCCTCACACTAGCGGGGGGTGGCGAGCAGTTCTTC
CDR3aa: CASSLTLAGGGEQFF

abundance: NA
v_gene: TRBV4-3
d_gene: NA
j_gene: TRBJ1-5
CDR3nt: TGCGCCAGCAGGACGGCGAGGGAGTGTCAGCCCCAGCATTTT
CDR3aa: CASRTARECQPQHF

abundance: NA
v_gene: TRBV19
d_gene: NA
j_gene: TRBJ1-4
CDR3nt: TGTGCCAGTAAACGTTGGGGGCGCGATGAAAAACTGTTTTTT
CDR3aa: CASKRWGRDEKLFF

abundance: once
v_gene: TRBV19
d_gene: TRBD2
j_gene: TRBJ2-1
CDR3nt: TGTGCCAGTATCGCTAGCGGCAATGAGCAGTTCTTC
CDR3aa: CASIASGNEQFF

abundance: once
v_gene: TRBV7-9
d_gene: NA
j_gene: TRBJ2-7
CDR3nt: TGTGCCAGCAGCCGGGACGGAACCTACGAGCAGTACTTC
CDR3aa: CASSRDGTYEQYF

abundance: NA
v_gene: TRBV6-5
d_gene: NA
j_gene: TRBJ1-1
CDR3nt: TGTGCCAGCAGTACCCAGGCAGGGTACACTGAAGCTTTCTTT
CDR3aa: CASSTQAGYTEAFF

abundance: NA
v_gene: TRBV4-3
d_gene: TRBD2
j_gene: TRBJ2-2
CDR3nt: TGCGCCAGCAGCCAAGACCCATTCTCCCTAGCGGGGACGAACACCGGGGAGCTGTTTTTT
CDR3aa: CASSQDPFSLAGTNTGELFF

abundance: NA
v_gene: TRBV5-4
d_gene: NA
j_gene: TRBJ1-2
CDR3nt: TGTGCCAGCAGCTCACCCCGGGGAGGGGCCTATGGCTACACCTTC
CDR3aa: CASSSPRGGAYGYTF

abundance: NA
v_gene: TRBV6-1
d_gene: NA
j_gene: TRBJ1-1
CDR3nt: TGTGCCAGCAGTGAAGATGCAGGGGAAGTGACTGAAGCTTTCTTT
CDR3aa: CASSEDAGEVTEAFF

abundance: NA
v_gene: TRBV7-2
d_gene: TRBD1
j_gene: TRBJ1-2
CDR3nt: TGTGCCAGCAGCTTTTCCCCGGACAGGGGTTATGGCTACACCTTC
CDR3aa: CASSFSPDRGYGYTF

abundance: NA
v_gene: TRBV19
d_gene: TRBD1
j_gene: TRBJ2-2
CDR3nt: TGTGCCAGTAGTATAGCGGACAGGGCCGGGGAGCTGTTTTTT
CDR3aa: CASSIADRAGELFF

abundance: NA
v_gene: TRBV24-1
d_gene: TRBD2
j_gene: TRBJ2-1
CDR3nt: TGTGCCACCAGTGATCCAAGCGGGGGAACCTACAATGAGCAGTTCTTC
CDR3aa: CATSDPSGGTYNEQFF

abundance: NA
v_gene: TRBV29-1
d_gene: NA
j_gene: TRBJ2-5
CDR3nt: TGCAGCGTCATGACGGGTGCTCGTGCGGAGACCCAGTACTTC
CDR3aa: CSVMTGARAETQYF

abundance: NA
v_gene: TRBV11-2
d_gene: NA
j_gene: TRBJ1-1
CDR3nt: TGTGCCAGCTCCCCCGTGGCAGGACTCACTGAAGCTTTCTTT
CDR3aa: CASSPVAGLTEAFF